Presented here are 4 T cell receptor beta chains from one specimen sequenced in a study of identical twins. TCRdb fed the 5' RACE reads into MiXCR, producing one record per CDR3 protein. The data contain approximately 190,000 distinct CDR3 sequences, more than 15% of them singletons. The sample was also reused in another study, on T cells expressing NK-cell markers.

Sequenced input: CD8+ T cells sorted from blood. The receptors originated from a woman in her late teens or twenties in good health.

V usage is TRBV27 and J usage is TRBJ2-7; the match to TRBD2 covers 11 bases. Losses at the gene ends were 6 bases for V and 0 bases for J; bases not matched to a gene: 10. This CDR3 contains 17 residues. CDR1 and CDR2 from the germline V gene are MNHEY and SMNVEV (reference sequence). CDR3 DNA: TGTGCCAGCAGCCTGACTAGCGGGGCGATACGCTCCTACGAGCAGTACTTC. Encoded protein: CASSLTSGAIRSYEQYF.

This clonotype came up a few times. J is TRBJ2-5 and V is TRBV9; 7 bases agree with TRBD2. Trimming cost V 0 bases and J 1 base; bases outside gene matches: 3. Germline-derived CDR1 and CDR2 are SGDLS and YYNGEE. This CDR3 has 15 residues. CDR3 protein: CASSVVGGTQETQYF. As DNA, the CDR3 is TGTGCCAGCAGCGTAGTGGGGGGGACCCAAGAGACCCAGTACTTC.

Ten or more counts support this clonotype. This chain's CDR3 is CASTLGTGYGYTF. The CDR3 DNA is TGTGCCAGCACCTTGGGGACGGGGTATGGCTACACCTTC. The chain combines TRBV11-2 with TRBJ1-2, with a weak D call TRBD1 (5 bases). Germline-derived CDR1 and CDR2 are SGHAT and FQNNGV. V was cut by 7 bases and J by 5 bases, with 14 bases left in between. This CDR3 spans 13 amino acids.

This chain connects TRBV19 to TRBJ2-1; D is unclear. Germline CDR1 reads LNHDA; CDR2 reads SQIVND (reference sequence). V was pared by 4 bases and J by 0 bases, with 13 bases between. The CDR3 loop spans 16 amino acids. The CDR3 here is CASSNKDLHSYNEQFF. The CDR3 nucleotides read TGTGCCAGTAGTAATAAGGACCTCCACTCCTACAATGAGCAGTTCTTC.